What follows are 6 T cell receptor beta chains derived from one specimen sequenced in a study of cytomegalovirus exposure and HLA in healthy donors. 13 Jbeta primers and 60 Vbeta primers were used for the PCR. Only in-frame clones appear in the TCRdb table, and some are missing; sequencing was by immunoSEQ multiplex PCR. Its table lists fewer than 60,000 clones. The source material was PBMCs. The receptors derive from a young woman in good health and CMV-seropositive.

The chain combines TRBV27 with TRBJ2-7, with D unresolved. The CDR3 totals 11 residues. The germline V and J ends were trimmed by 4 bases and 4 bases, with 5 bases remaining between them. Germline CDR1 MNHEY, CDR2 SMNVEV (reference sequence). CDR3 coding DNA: TGTGCCAGCAGTTCGAGTTACGAGCAGTACTTC. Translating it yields CASSSSYEQYF.

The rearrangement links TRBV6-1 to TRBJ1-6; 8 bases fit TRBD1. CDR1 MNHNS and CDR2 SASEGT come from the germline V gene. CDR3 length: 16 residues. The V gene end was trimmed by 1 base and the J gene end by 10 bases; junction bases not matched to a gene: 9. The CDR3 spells CASSEGQGAILSPLHF. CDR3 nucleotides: TGTGCCAGCAGTGAAGGCCAGGGGGCGATTCTATCACCCCTCCACTTT.

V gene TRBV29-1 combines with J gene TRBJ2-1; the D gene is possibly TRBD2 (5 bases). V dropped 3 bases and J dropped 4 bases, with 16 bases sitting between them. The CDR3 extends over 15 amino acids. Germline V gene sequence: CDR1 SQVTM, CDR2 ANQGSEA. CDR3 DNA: TGCAGCGTTGATGAGCTAGCTCGAGGATACAATGAGCAGTTCTTC. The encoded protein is CSVDELARGYNEQFF.

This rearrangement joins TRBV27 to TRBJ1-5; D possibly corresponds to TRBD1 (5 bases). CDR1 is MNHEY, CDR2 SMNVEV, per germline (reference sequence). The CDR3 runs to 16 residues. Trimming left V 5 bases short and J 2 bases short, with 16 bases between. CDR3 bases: TGTGCCAGCAGTCCAGACCGGGGGTTGGGCAATCAGCCCCAGCATTTT. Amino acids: CASSPDRGLGNQPQHF.

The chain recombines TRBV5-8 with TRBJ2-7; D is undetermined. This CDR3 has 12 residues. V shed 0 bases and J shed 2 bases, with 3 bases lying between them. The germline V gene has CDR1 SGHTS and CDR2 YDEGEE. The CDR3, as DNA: TGTGCCAGCAGCTTGGCGGCCTACGAGCAGTACTTC. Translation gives CASSLAAYEQYF.

The CDR3 bases are TGTGCCAGCTCACCACGTATGAACAGGGAAGAGACCCAGTACTTC. Translation gives CASSPRMNREETQYF. The chain joins TRBV18 to TRBJ2-5; a possible D gene is TRBD1 (6 bases). Germline V gene sequence: CDR1 KGHSH, CDR2 LQKENI. V dropped 1 base and J dropped 3 bases, with 12 bases sitting between them. CDR3 size: 15 residues.